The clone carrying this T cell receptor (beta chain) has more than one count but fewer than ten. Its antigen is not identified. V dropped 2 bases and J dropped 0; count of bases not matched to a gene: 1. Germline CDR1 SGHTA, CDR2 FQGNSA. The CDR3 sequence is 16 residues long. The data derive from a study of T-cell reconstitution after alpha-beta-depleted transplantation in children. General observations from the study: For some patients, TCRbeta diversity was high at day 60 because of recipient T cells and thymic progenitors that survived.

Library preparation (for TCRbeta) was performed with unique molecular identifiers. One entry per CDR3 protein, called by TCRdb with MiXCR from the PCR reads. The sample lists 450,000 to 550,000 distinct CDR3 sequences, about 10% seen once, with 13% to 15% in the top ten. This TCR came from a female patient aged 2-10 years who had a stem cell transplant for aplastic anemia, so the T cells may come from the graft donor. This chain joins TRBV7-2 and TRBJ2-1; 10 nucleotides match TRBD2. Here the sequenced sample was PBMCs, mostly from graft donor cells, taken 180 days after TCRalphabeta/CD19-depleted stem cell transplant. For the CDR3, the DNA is TGTGCCAGCAGCTTAACTAGCGGGAACTCCTACAATGAGCAGTTCTTC. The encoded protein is CASSLTSGNSYNEQFF.